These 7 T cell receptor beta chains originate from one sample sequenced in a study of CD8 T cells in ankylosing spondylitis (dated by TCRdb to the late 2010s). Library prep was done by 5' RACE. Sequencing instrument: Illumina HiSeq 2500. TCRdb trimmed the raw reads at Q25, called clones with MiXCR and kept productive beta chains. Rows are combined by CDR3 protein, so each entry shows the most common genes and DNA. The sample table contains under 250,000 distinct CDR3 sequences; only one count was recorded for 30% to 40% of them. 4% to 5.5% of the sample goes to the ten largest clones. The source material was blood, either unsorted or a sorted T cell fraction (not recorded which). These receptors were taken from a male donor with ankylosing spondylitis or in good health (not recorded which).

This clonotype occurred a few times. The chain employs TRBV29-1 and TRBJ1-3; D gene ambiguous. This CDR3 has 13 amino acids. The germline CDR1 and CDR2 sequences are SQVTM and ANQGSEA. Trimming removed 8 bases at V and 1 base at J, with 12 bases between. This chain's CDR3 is CSHSGESGNTIYF. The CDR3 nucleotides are TGCAGCCACTCCGGGGAGTCTGGAAACACCATATATTTT.

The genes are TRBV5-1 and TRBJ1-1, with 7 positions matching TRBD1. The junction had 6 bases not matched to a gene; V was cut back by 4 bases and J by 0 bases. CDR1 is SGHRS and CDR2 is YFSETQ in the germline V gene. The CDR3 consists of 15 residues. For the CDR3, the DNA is TGCGCCAGCAGCCCGGGGACAGAACTGAACACTGAAGCTTTCTTT. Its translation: CASSPGTELNTEAFF.

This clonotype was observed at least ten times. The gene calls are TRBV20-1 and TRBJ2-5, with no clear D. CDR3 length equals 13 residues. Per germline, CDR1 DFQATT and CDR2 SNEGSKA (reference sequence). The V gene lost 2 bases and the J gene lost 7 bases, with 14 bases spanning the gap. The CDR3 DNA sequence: TGCAGTGCTAGAAGTAACTATGTTGGGACCCAGTACTTC. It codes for CSARSNYVGTQYF.

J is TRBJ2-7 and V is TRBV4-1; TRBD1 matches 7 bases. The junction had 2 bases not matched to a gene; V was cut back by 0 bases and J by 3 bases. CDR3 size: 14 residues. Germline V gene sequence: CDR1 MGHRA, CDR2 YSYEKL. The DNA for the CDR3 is TGCGCCAGCAGCCAAGATCCAGGGGGCTACGAGCAGTACTTC. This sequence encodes CASSQDPGGYEQYF.

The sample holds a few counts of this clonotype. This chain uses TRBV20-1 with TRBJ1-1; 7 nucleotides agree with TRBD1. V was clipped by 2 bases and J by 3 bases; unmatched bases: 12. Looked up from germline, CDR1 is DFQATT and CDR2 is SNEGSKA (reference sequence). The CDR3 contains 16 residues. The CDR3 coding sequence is TGCAGTGCTAGACCGGGACAGAAGCACTACGACACTGAAGCTTTCTTT. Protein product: CSARPGQKHYDTEAFF.

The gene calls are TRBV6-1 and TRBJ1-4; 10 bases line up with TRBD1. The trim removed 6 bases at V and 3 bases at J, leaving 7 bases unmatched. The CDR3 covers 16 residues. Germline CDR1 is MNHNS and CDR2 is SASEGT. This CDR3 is CASSSGQGGANEKLFF. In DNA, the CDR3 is TGTGCCAGCAGCAGCGGACAGGGGGGAGCTAATGAAAAACTGTTTTTT.

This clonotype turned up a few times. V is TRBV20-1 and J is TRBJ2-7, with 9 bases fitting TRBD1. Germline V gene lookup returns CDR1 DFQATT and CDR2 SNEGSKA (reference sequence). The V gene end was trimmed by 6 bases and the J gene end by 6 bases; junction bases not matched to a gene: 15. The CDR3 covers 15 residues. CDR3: CSALPSGQGFSEQYF. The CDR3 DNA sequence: TGCAGTGCCCTGCCCTCCGGACAGGGGTTCTCCGAGCAGTACTTC.